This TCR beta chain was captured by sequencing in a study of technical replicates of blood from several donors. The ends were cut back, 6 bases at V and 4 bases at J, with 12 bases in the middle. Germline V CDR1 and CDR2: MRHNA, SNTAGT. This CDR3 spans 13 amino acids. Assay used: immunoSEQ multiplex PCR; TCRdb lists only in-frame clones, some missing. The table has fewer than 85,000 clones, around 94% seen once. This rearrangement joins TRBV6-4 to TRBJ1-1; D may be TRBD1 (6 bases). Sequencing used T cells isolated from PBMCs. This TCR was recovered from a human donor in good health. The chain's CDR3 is CASRRRGSTEAFF. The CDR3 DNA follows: TGTGCCAGCAGGAGAAGGGGGAGCACTGAAGCTTTCTTT.